The sequence of this TCR beta chain was determined in a study of type 1 and type 2 diabetes patients. On the study more broadly: The cohort mixed type 1 diabetes, type 2 diabetes and nondiabetic donors. The study, taken as a whole, reports: Type 2 diabetes and control samples shared highly correlated V and J usage, averaging around 0.97. Type 2 diabetes repertoires were more diverse than type 1 diabetes repertoires.

Anyone with other autoimmune disease or infection in the prior four weeks was excluded. Genomic DNA was the PCR template. Multiplex PCR with 30 forward and 13 reverse primers amplified the TCR beta CDR3. MiXCR, applied by TCRdb to the multiplex PCR reads, yields one record per CDR3 protein. The table includes approximately 260,000 distinct CDR3 sequences, 45% to 60% detected once. Remarks on this clonotype: Its matching antigen is unknown.

The V gene end was trimmed by 6 bases and the J gene end by 3 bases; junction bases not matched to a gene: 6. Germline CDR1 reads SGHAT; CDR2 reads FQNNGV. The CDR3 runs 14 residues. This TCR derives from a man in his late teens or twenties with type 2 diabetes. The rearrangement joins TRBV11-2 to TRBJ2-5, with 8 bases identical to TRBD1. Sequenced: peripheral blood mononuclear cells (PBMCs). CDR3: CASRHGTGEETQYF. Written as DNA, the CDR3 is TGTGCCAGCAGACACGGGACAGGAGAAGAGACCCAGTACTTC.